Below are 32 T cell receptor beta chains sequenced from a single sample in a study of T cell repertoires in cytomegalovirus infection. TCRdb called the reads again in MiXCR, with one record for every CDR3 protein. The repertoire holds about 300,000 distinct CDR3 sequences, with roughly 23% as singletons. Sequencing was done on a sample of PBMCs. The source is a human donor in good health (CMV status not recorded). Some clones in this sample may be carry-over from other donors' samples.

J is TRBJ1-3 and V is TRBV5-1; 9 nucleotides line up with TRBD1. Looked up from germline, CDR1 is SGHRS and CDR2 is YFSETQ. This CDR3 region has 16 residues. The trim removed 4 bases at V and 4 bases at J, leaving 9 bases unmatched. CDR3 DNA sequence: TGCGCCAGCAGCGGCATCGGGACAGGGACAGGAAACACCATATATTTT. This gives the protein CASSGIGTGTGNTIYF.

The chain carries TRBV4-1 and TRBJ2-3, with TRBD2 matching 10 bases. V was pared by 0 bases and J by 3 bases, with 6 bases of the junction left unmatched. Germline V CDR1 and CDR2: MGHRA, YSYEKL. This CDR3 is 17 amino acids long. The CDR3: CASSQEVAGGFTDTQYF. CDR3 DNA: TGCGCCAGCAGCCAAGAGGTAGCGGGAGGATTTACAGATACGCAGTATTTT.

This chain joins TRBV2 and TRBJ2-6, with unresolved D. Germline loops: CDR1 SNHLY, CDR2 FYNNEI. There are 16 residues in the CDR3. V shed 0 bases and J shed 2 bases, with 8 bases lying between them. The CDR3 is CASSEAWQTGANVLTF. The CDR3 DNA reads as TGTGCCAGCAGTGAAGCTTGGCAGACTGGGGCCAACGTCCTGACTTTC. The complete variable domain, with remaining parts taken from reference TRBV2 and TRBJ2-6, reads EPEVTQTPSHQVTQMGQEVILRCVPISNHLYFYWYRQILGQKVEFLVSFYNNEISEKSEIFDDQFSVERPDGSNFTLKIRSTKLEDSAMYFCASSEAWQTGANVLTFGAGSRLTVL.

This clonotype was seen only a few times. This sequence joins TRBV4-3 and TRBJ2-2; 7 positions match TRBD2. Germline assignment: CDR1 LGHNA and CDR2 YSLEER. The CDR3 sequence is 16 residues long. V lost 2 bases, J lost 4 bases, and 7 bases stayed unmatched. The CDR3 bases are TGCGCCAGCAGCCAACATGTCGGGGGGTTCACCGGGGAGCTGTTTTTT. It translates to CASSQHVGGFTGELFF.

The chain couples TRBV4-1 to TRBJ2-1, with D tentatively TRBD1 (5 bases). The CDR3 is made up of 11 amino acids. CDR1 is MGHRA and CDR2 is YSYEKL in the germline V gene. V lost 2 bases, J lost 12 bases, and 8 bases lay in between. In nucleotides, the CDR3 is TGCGCCAGCAGCCAAAGGGGATCGCAGTTCTTC. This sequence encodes CASSQRGSQFF.

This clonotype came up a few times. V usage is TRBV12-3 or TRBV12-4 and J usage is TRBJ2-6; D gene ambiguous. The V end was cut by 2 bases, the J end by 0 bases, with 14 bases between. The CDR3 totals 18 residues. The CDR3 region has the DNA TGTGCCAGCAGTTTATACCCCTCGGGCGTCTCTGGGGCCAACGTCCTGACTTTC. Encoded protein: CASSLYPSGVSGANVLTF.

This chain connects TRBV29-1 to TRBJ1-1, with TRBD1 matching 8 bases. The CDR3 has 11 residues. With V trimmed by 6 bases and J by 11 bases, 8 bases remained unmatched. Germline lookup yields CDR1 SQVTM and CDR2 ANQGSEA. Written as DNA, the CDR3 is TGCAGCGTAGTGGACAGGGTGGTGGCTTTCTTT. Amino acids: CSVVDRVVAFF.

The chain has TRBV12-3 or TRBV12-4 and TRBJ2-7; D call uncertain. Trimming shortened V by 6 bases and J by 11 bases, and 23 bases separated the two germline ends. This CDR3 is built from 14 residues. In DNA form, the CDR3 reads TGTGCCAGCAGGCAAACCATGCAGGCCTCGAGAAAGTACTTC. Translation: CASRQTMQASRKYF.

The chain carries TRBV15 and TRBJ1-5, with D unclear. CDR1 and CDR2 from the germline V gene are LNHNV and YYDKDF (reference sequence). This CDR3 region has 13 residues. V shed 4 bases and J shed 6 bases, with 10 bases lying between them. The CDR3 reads CATSKGSGQPQHF. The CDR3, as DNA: TGTGCCACCAGCAAGGGTTCGGGTCAGCCCCAGCATTTT.

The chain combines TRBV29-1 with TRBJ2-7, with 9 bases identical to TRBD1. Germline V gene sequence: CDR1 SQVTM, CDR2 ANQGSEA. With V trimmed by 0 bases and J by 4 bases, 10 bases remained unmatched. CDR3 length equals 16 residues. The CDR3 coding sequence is TGCAGCGTTGAAGATCTAGCGACAGGGGGGATGTACGAGCAGTACTTC. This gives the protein CSVEDLATGGMYEQYF.

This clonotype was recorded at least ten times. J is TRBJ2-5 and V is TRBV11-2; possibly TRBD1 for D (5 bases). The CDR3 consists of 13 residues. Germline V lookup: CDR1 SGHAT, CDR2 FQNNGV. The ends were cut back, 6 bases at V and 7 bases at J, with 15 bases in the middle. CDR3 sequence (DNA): TGTGCCAGCAGGACCAGGGCCGTTGGGACCCAGTACTTC. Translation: CASRTRAVGTQYF.

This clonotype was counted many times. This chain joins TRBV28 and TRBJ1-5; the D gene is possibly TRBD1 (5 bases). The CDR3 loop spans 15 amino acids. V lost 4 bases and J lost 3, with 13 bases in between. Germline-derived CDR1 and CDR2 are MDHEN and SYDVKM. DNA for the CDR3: TGTGCCAGCAGTTCCCCGGGCAGGGACAATCAGCCCCAGCATTTT. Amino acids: CASSSPGRDNQPQHF. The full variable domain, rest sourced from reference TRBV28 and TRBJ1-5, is DVKVTQSSRYLVKRTGEKVFLECVQDMDHENMFWYRQDPGLGLRLIYFSYDVKMKEKGDIPEGYSVSREKKERFSLILESASTNQTSMYLCASSSPGRDNQPQHFGDGTRLSIL.

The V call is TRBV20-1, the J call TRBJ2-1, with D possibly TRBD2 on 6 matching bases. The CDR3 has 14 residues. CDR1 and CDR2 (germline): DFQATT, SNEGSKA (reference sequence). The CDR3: CRGVTGAGYNEQFF. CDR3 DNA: TGCAGGGGGGTTACGGGAGCGGGCTACAATGAGCAGTTCTTC.

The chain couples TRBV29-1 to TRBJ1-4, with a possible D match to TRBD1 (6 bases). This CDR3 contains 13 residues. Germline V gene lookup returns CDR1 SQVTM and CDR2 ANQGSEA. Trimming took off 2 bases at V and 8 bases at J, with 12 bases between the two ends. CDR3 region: CSVEQGLGEKLFF. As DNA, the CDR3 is TGCAGCGTTGAACAGGGGCTGGGGGAAAAACTGTTTTTT.

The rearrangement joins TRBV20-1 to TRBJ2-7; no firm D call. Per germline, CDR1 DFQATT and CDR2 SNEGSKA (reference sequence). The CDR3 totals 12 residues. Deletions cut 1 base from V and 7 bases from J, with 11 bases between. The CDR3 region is CSARAGPGEQYF. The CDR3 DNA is TGCAGTGCTAGAGCCGGCCCTGGGGAGCAGTACTTC.

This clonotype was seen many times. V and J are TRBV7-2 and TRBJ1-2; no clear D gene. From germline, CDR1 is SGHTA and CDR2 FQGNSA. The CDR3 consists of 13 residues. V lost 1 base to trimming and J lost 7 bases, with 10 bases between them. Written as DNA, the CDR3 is TGTGCCAGCAGCTTAGGCGGCTTCGGTGGCTACACCTTC. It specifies CASSLGGFGGYTF.

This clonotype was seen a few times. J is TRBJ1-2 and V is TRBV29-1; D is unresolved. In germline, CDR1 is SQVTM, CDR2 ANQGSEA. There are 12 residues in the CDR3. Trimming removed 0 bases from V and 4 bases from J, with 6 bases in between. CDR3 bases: TGCAGCGTTGAAGAACGGAGCTATGGCTACACCTTC. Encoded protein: CSVEERSYGYTF.

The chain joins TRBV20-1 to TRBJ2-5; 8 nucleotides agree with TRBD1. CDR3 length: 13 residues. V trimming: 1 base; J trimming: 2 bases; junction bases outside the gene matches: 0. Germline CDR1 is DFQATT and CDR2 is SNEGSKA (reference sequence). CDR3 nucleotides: TGCAGTGCTAGAGGGACAGGGCAAGAGACCCAGTACTTC. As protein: CSARGTGQETQYF.

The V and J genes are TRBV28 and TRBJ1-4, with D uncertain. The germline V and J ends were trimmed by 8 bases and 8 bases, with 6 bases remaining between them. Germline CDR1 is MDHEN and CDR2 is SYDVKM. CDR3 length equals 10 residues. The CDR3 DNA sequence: TGTGCCAGCCATGGGGAAAAACTGTTTTTT. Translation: CASHGEKLFF.

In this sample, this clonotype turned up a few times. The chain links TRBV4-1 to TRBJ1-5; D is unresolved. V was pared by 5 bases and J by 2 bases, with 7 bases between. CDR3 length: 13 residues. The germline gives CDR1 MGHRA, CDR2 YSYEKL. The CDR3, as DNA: TGCGCCAGCAGCATCGGGGGCAATCAGCCCCAGCATTTT. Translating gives CASSIGGNQPQHF.

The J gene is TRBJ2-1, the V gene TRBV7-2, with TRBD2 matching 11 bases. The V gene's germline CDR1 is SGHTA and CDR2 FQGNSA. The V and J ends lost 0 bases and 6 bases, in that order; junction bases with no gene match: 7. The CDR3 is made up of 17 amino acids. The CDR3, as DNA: TGTGCCAGCAGCTTAGCAGGAATAGCGGGAGGGCCCAATGAGCAGTTCTTC. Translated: CASSLAGIAGGPNEQFF.

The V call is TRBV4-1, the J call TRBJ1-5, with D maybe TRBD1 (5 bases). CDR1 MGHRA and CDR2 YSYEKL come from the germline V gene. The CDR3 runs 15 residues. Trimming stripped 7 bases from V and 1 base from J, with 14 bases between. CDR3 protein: CASKPREESNQPQHF. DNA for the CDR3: TGCGCCAGCAAACCCAGGGAGGAGAGCAATCAGCCCCAGCATTTT.

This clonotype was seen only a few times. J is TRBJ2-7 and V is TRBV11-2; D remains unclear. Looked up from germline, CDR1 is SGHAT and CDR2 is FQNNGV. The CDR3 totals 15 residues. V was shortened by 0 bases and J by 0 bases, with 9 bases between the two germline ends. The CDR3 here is CASSLDWQFSYEQYF. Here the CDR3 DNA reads TGTGCCAGCAGCTTAGATTGGCAGTTCTCCTACGAGCAGTACTTC.

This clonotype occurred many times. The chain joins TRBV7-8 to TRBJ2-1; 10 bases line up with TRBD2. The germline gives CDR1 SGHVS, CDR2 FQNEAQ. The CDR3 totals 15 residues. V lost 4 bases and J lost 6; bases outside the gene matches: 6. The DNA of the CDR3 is TGTGCCAGCAGCTCGAGCGGGAGGGCCCCCAATGAGCAGTTCTTC. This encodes CASSSSGRAPNEQFF.

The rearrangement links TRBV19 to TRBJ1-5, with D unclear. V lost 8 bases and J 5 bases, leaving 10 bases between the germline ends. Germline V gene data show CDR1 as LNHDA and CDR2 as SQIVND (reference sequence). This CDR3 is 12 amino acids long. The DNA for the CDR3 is TGTGCCAGTGCTTTATTGGATCAGCCCCAGCATTTT. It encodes CASALLDQPQHF. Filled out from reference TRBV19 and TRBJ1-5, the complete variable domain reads DGGITQSPKYLFRKEGQNVTLSCEQNLNHDAMYWYRQDPGQGLRLIYYSQIVNDFQKGDIAEGYSVSREKKESFPLTVTSAQKNPTAFYLCASALLDQPQHFGDGTRLSIL.

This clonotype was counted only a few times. DNA of the CDR3: TGCAGTGCCCTTTCGTACCAAGAGACCCAGTACTTC. Protein: CSALSYQETQYF. V and J are TRBV20-1 and TRBJ2-5; D is ambiguous. This CDR3 contains 12 residues. Germline CDR1 reads DFQATT; CDR2 reads SNEGSKA (reference sequence). Trimming took off 6 bases at V and 0 bases at J, with 8 bases between the two ends.

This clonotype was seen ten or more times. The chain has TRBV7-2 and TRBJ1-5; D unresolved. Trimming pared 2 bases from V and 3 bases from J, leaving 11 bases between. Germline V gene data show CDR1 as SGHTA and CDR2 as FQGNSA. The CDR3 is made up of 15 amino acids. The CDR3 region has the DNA TGTGCCAGCAGCTTAATGCAGACATCCAATCAGCCCCAGCATTTT. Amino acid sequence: CASSLMQTSNQPQHF.

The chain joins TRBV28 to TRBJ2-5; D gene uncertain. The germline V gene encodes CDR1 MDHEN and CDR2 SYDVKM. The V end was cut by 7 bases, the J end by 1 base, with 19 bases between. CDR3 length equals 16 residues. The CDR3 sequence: CASTENRDPSQETQYF. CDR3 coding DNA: TGTGCCAGCACGGAGAACAGAGATCCATCCCAAGAGACCCAGTACTTC.

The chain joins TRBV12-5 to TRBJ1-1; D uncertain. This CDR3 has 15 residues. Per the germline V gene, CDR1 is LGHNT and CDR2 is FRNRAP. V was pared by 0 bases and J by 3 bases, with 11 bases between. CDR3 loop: CASGLVDGWHTEAFF. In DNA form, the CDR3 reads TGTGCTAGTGGTTTGGTCGACGGGTGGCACACTGAAGCTTTCTTT.

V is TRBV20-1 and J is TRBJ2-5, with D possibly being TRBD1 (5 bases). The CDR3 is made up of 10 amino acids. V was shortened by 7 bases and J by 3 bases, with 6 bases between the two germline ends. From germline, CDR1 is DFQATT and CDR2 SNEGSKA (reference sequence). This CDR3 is CSGQKETQYF. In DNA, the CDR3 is TGCAGTGGACAGAAAGAGACCCAGTACTTC.

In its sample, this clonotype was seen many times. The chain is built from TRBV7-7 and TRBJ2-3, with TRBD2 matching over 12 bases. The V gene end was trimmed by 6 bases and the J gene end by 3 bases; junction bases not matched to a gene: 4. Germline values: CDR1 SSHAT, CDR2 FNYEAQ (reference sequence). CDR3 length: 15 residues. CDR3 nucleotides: TGTGCCAGCAGACTCGGGACTAGCGGGACAGATACGCAGTATTTT. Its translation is CASRLGTSGTDTQYF.

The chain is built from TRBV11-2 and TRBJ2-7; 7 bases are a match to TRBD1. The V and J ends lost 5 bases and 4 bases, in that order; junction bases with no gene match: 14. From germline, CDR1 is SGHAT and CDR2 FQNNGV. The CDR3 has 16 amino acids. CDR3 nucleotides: TGTGCCAGCAGCCCTAAACTGGACAGGACATTTTACGAGCAGTACTTC. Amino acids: CASSPKLDRTFYEQYF. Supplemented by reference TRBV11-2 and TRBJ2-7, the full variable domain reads EAGVAQSPRYKIIEKRQSVAFWCNPISGHATLYWYQQILGQGPKLLIQFQNNGVVDDSQLPKDRFSAERLKGVDSTLKIQPAKLEDSAVYLCASSPKLDRTFYEQYFGPGTRLTVT.